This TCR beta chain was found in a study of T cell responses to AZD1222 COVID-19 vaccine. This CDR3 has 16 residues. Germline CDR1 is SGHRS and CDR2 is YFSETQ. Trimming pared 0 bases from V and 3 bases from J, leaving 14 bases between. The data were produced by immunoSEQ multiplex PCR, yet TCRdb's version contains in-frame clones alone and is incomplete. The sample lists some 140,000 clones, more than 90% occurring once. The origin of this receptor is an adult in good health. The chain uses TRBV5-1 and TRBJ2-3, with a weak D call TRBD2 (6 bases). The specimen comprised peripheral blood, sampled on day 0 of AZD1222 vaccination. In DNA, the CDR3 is TGCGCCAGCAGCTTGGAGGCTAGCGCAGATACAGATACGCAGTATTTT. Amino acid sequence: CASSLEASADTDTQYF. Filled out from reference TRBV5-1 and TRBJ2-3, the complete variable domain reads KAGVTQTPRYLIKTRGQQVTLSCSPISGHRSVSWYQQTPGQGLQFLFEYFSETQRNKGNFPGRFSGRQFSNSRSEMNVSTLELGDSALYLCASSLEASADTDTQYFGPGTRLTVL.